These 11 T cell receptor beta chains share one sample of origin, sequenced in a study of T cells in tuberculosis. Using immunoSEQ multiplex PCR, the repertoire was profiled, and TCRdb retains in-frame clones only, with some absent. The sample consists of 45,000 or so clones, roughly 96% of them appearing once. The sample taken for sequencing was PBMCs. These receptors originate from a donor aged 10-35 years with latent tuberculosis or without tuberculosis infection.

The genes are TRBV6-1 and TRBJ2-1; D perhaps matches TRBD1 (6 bases). Looked up from germline, CDR1 is MNHNS and CDR2 is SASEGT. Trimming left V 7 bases short and J 5 bases short, with 15 bases between. The CDR3 spans 14 residues. CDR3 nucleotides: TGTGCCAGCAAAACGACAGGCCCAAACAATGAGCAGTTCTTC. Protein sequence: CASKTTGPNNEQFF.

The rearrangement uses TRBV5-1 and TRBJ1-6, with D perhaps matching TRBD1 (6 bases). Trimming removed 4 bases from V and 7 bases from J, with 21 bases in between. Germline values: CDR1 SGHRS, CDR2 YFSETQ. This CDR3 contains 17 residues. The CDR3 here is CASSPGSSGHANSPLHF. CDR3 sequence (DNA): TGCGCCAGCAGCCCGGGCTCATCGGGACACGCGAATTCACCCCTCCACTTT.

The V gene is TRBV27, the J gene TRBJ2-5, with 13 bases that match TRBD2. Trimming removed 2 bases from V and 4 bases from J; junction bases left unmatched: 4. The CDR3 is 16 residues long. Germline values: CDR1 MNHEY, CDR2 SMNVEV (reference sequence). The CDR3 nucleotides read TGTGCCAGCAGTTTAACTAGCGGGGGGGTCCGAGAGACCCAGTACTTC. It encodes CASSLTSGGVRETQYF.

This chain joins TRBV9 and TRBJ1-6; D gene uncertain. The germline V and J ends were trimmed by 5 bases and 8 bases, with 11 bases remaining between them. The CDR3 covers 13 residues. Germline assignment: CDR1 SGDLS and CDR2 YYNGEE. CDR3 region: CASSVGRYSPLHF. The CDR3, as DNA: TGTGCCAGCAGTGTCGGTAGATATTCACCCCTCCACTTT.

The chain uses TRBV6-5 and TRBJ1-1; D is undetermined. Germline V gene sequence: CDR1 MNHEY, CDR2 SVGAGI. The CDR3 is made up of 14 amino acids. CDR3 nucleotides: TGTGCGAGCGGCAGTTCTTACATGAACACTGAAGCTTTCTTT. Its protein is CASGSSYMNTEAFF.

The J gene is TRBJ1-5, the V gene TRBV28; 11 bases are a match to TRBD1. CDR3 length: 16 residues. Germline CDR1 and CDR2: MDHEN and SYDVKM. With V trimmed by 4 bases and J by 6 bases, 8 bases remained unmatched. The CDR3 sequence is CASSSGQGGRSQPQHF. The CDR3 DNA is TGTGCCAGCAGTTCGGGACAGGGGGGTCGGTCTCAGCCCCAGCATTTT.

This chain joins TRBV7-2 and TRBJ1-6; TRBD1 matches 7 bases. Germline-derived CDR1 and CDR2 are SGHTA and FQGNSA. The CDR3 runs 17 residues. V was pared by 4 bases and J by 0 bases, with 6 bases of the junction left unmatched. The CDR3 sequence is CASSSGQVGSYNSPLHF. The CDR3 DNA reads TGTGCCAGCAGCTCCGGACAGGTCGGCTCCTATAATTCACCCCTCCACTTT.

The V and J genes are TRBV19 and TRBJ2-7; 9 bases are shared with TRBD1. This CDR3 spans 14 amino acids. CDR1 LNHDA and CDR2 SQIVND come from the germline V gene (reference sequence). The ends lost 4 bases at V and 1 base at J; junction bases unmatched: 2. The CDR3 DNA sequence: TGTGCCAGTAGTACCGGACAGGGGTCCTACGAGCAGTACTTC. This encodes CASSTGQGSYEQYF. Combining the CDR3 with reference TRBV19 and TRBJ2-7 gives the whole variable domain DGGITQSPKYLFRKEGQNVTLSCEQNLNHDAMYWYRQDPGQGLRLIYYSQIVNDFQKGDIAEGYSVSREKKESFPLTVTSAQKNPTAFYLCASSTGQGSYEQYFGPGTRLTVT.

This clone has a single count. The rearrangement links TRBV14 to TRBJ1-3; D is undetermined. V lost 4 bases and J 2 bases, leaving 18 bases between the germline ends. CDR1 and CDR2 (germline): SGHDN, FVKESK. The CDR3 is 17 residues long. The CDR3 here is CASSRDSRPVPGNTIYF. Here the CDR3 DNA reads TGTGCCAGCAGCCGCGATTCTAGACCCGTTCCTGGAAACACCATATATTTT.

This chain joins TRBV4-3 and TRBJ1-2; D may be TRBD1 (5 bases). Germline V lookup: CDR1 LGHNA, CDR2 YSLEER. This CDR3 is built from 14 residues. V was trimmed by 0 bases and J by 8 bases, leaving 13 bases between them. The CDR3 DNA is TGCGCCAGCAGCCAAGATATGCAGGGTCGGGGCTACACCTTC. Translating it yields CASSQDMQGRGYTF.

The J gene is TRBJ2-1, the V gene TRBV27; tentatively, D is TRBD2 (6 bases). The CDR3 runs to 15 residues. From germline, CDR1 is MNHEY and CDR2 SMNVEV (reference sequence). V lost 3 bases and J lost 5, with 14 bases in between. CDR3 coding DNA: TGTGCCAGCAGTTTTTTTGCGGGGAGCAACAATGAGCAGTTCTTC. Translated: CASSFFAGSNNEQFF.